A single sample gave rise to the 23 T cell receptor beta chains below, sequenced in a study of technical replicates of blood from several donors. Profiling relied on immunoSEQ multiplex PCR, and the TCRdb table lists in-frame clones only, not all of them. Counted here are approximately 97,000 clones, approximately 96% occurring once; the ten biggest clones make up about 0.36%. The sample comprised T cells isolated from PBMCs. These TCRs come from a human donor in good health.

The V gene is TRBV7-8, the J gene TRBJ2-1, with D maybe TRBD2 (5 bases). Trimming pared 3 bases from V and 0 bases from J, leaving 12 bases between. The CDR3 consists of 16 residues. Germline loops: CDR1 SGHVS, CDR2 FQNEAQ. The CDR3 region is CASSFGHSGSYNEQFF. CDR3 sequence (DNA): TGTGCCAGCAGCTTCGGGCACAGCGGCTCCTACAATGAGCAGTTCTTC.

This clone showed up just once. J is TRBJ1-5 and V is TRBV5-5; maybe TRBD1 (6 bases). CDR1 is SGHKS and CDR2 is YYEKEE in the germline V gene (reference sequence). CDR3 length equals 14 residues. Trimming took off 5 bases at V and 7 bases at J, with 16 bases between the two ends. CDR3 bases: TGTGCCAGCAGTTACAGGGCCGCGGAGCAGCCCCAGCATTTT. This gives the protein CASSYRAAEQPQHF.

The chain combines TRBV18 with TRBJ2-5, with no clear D. The CDR3 spans 13 residues. Germline-derived CDR1 and CDR2 are KGHSH and LQKENI. V lost 3 bases to trimming and J lost 3 bases, with 8 bases between them. This chain's CDR3 is CASSPPGEETQYF. CDR3 in DNA: TGTGCCAGCTCACCCCCCGGAGAAGAGACCCAGTACTTC.

The genes are TRBV7-9 and TRBJ2-7, with 7 positions matching TRBD1. V gave up 5 bases and J gave up 5 bases; unmatched junction bases: 3. Per germline, CDR1 SEHNR and CDR2 FQNEAQ (reference sequence). The CDR3 consists of 12 residues. CDR3 sequence (DNA): TGTGCCAGCAGCCGGGACAGCCACGAGCAGTACTTC. This encodes CASSRDSHEQYF.

This chain connects TRBV2 to TRBJ1-4; 8 bases are shared with TRBD1. The germline V gene encodes CDR1 SNHLY and CDR2 FYNNEI. The ends lost 4 bases at V and 0 bases at J; junction bases unmatched: 1. The CDR3 length is 15 residues. The CDR3 DNA reads as TGTGCCAGCAGTGTGGGACAGGCAACTAATGAAAAACTGTTTTTT. As protein: CASSVGQATNEKLFF.

This chain connects TRBV4-3 to TRBJ2-5, with TRBD1 identical over 10 bases. The germline V gene has CDR1 LGHNA and CDR2 YSLEER. The CDR3 is 15 amino acids. Trimming removed 3 bases from V and 5 bases from J; junction bases left unmatched: 6. CDR3 sequence (DNA): TGCGCCAGCAGCCAGATGGGACAGGGGACGGAGACCCAGTACTTC. This sequence encodes CASSQMGQGTETQYF.

Points on this clone: The germline gene is not matched at one end of the junction; a read error may be the cause. The rearrangement links TRBV7-9 to TRBJ2-7; 11 bases fit TRBD2. CDR3 length: 15 amino acids. Germline CDR1 is SEHNR and CDR2 is FQNEAQ (reference sequence). For the CDR3, the DNA is TGTGCCAGCAGCTTATCAGGGGCCCCGGGACTAGCGGCGGACTTC. It encodes CASSLSGAPGLAADF.

This clone was counted a single time. The rearrangement joins TRBV7-2 to TRBJ1-1; 8 bases align to TRBD1. Germline V gene sequence: CDR1 SGHTA, CDR2 FQGNSA. The CDR3 is 14 amino acids. Trimming removed 3 bases from V and 1 base from J; junction bases left unmatched: 1. DNA for the CDR3: TGTGCCAGCAGCTTTGGGACAGGGAACACTGAAGCTTTCTTT. Its protein is CASSFGTGNTEAFF.

The chain recombines TRBV5-8 with TRBJ2-1, with 9 bases identical to TRBD2. Germline V gene lookup returns CDR1 SGHTS and CDR2 YDEGEE. Losses at the gene ends were 3 bases for V and 6 bases for J; bases not matched to a gene: 7. This CDR3 has 15 residues. The CDR3 sequence: CASSSGTSSGNEQFF. CDR3 DNA sequence: TGTGCCAGCAGCTCCGGGACTAGCTCTGGCAATGAGCAGTTCTTC.

The chain is built from TRBV12-2 and TRBJ2-1; the table's D call, TRBD1, was not checked against the DNA. TRBV12-2 is given as a pseudogene. CDR3 length: 15 amino acids. CDR3 amino acids: CASRLGDRANNEQFF. The DNA for the CDR3 is TGTGCAAGTCGCTTAGGGGACAGGGCTAACAATGAGCAGTTCTTC.

The chain uses TRBV29-1 and TRBJ2-7; 12 nucleotides align to TRBD1. Germline-derived CDR1 and CDR2 are SQVTM and ANQGSEA. The J segment lost 7 bases and the V segment lost 7 bases, leaving 11 bases of the junction unmatched. The CDR3 sequence is 14 residues long. CDR3 nucleotide sequence: TGCAGCGCCCTTACCCGGGACAGGGGGCTGGAGCAGTACTTC. It yields the protein CSALTRDRGLEQYF.

The chain links TRBV5-1 to TRBJ2-7, with 13 bases fitting TRBD2. V lost 1 base and J lost 0; bases outside the gene matches: 7. The CDR3 totals 18 residues. CDR1 is SGHRS and CDR2 is YFSETQ in the germline V gene. Written as DNA, the CDR3 is TGCGCCAGCAGCTTGCCGACTAGCGGGAGGCCCAGCTCCTACGAGCAGTACTTC. It encodes CASSLPTSGRPSSYEQYF.

This rearrangement joins TRBV9 to TRBJ1-1, with a possible D match to TRBD1 (5 bases). The germline V and J ends were trimmed by 4 bases and 8 bases, with 12 bases remaining between them. This CDR3 is 12 amino acids long. The germline gives CDR1 SGDLS, CDR2 YYNGEE. CDR3 residues: CASSPLKGEAFF. CDR3 DNA sequence: TGTGCCAGCAGCCCCTTGAAGGGGGAAGCTTTCTTT.

The chain is built from TRBV2 and TRBJ2-1; tentative D call: TRBD1 (8 bases). The CDR3 totals 15 residues. Germline values: CDR1 SNHLY, CDR2 FYNNEI. V was pared by 8 bases and J by 3 bases, with 17 bases between. This chain's CDR3 is CASQGGTGIYNEQFF. As DNA, the CDR3 is TGTGCCAGCCAGGGGGGGACAGGAATCTACAATGAGCAGTTCTTC.

The rearrangement joins TRBV11-2 to TRBJ1-2; no clear D. The CDR3 is 15 amino acids. Trimming left V 3 bases short and J 3 bases short, with 14 bases between. Per germline, CDR1 SGHAT and CDR2 FQNNGV. In DNA, the CDR3 is TGTGCCAGCAGCTTGGGAGGGTGGGAGGACTATGGCTACACCTTC. Protein: CASSLGGWEDYGYTF.

The genes are TRBV7-8 and TRBJ1-2, with 9 bases matching TRBD1. Germline CDR1 SGHVS, CDR2 FQNEAQ. The ends lost 1 base at V and 4 bases at J; junction bases unmatched: 1. This CDR3 has 14 residues. This CDR3 is CASSLETGGYGYTF. The CDR3 DNA reads as TGTGCCAGCAGCTTAGAGACAGGGGGCTATGGCTACACCTTC.

The V and J genes are TRBV9 and TRBJ2-7, with TRBD2 identical over 7 bases. The CDR3 totals 15 residues. Losses at the gene ends were 3 bases for V and 2 bases for J; bases not matched to a gene: 8. The germline CDR1 and CDR2 sequences are SGDLS and YYNGEE. CDR3 amino acids: CASSASGGEAYEQYF. CDR3 nucleotides: TGTGCCAGCAGCGCTAGCGGAGGAGAGGCCTACGAGCAGTACTTC.

This clone has only one observation. This rearrangement joins TRBV6-5 to TRBJ2-7; D gene ambiguous. The CDR3 is 14 amino acids. V lost 0 bases and J lost 0, with 6 bases in between. Germline loops: CDR1 MNHEY, CDR2 SVGAGI. The CDR3 is CASSYSRYSYEQYF. The CDR3 DNA sequence: TGTGCCAGCAGTTACTCGAGGTACTCCTACGAGCAGTACTTC.

V gene TRBV6-4 combines with J gene TRBJ2-2; TRBD1 agrees at 11 bases. This CDR3 has 16 residues. J was trimmed by 6 bases and V by 4 bases; bases with no gene match: 7. The V gene's germline CDR1 is MRHNA and CDR2 SNTAGT. The CDR3 DNA reads TGTGCCAGCAGTGCAAGGGACAGGGGGTTTGCCGGGGAGCTGTTTTTT. This sequence encodes CASSARDRGFAGELFF.

A word on this clone: One end of the junction varies from germline; a read error may be responsible. This sequence joins TRBV7-7 and TRBJ2-2; 8 bases agree with TRBD2. The CDR3 has 17 amino acids. CDR1 and CDR2 (germline): SSHAT, FNYEAQ (reference sequence). Here the CDR3 reads CASSPGLAAMGAGELFF. CDR3 DNA: TGTGCTAGCAGCCCCGGACTAGCAGCCATGGGCGCCGGGGAGCTGTTTTTT.

The V and J genes are TRBV27 and TRBJ2-1; the D gene is possibly TRBD2 (5 bases). This CDR3 spans 14 amino acids. V lost 6 bases to trimming and J lost 6 bases, with 15 bases between them. CDR1 is MNHEY, CDR2 SMNVEV, per germline (reference sequence). Written as DNA, the CDR3 is TGTGCCAGCAGACCCGGGTCGGGAATCAATGAGCAGTTCTTC. This translates into CASRPGSGINEQFF.

This clone was observed once. The chain has TRBV6-5 and TRBJ1-2; D may be TRBD1 (6 bases). Trimming removed 7 bases from V and 5 bases from J, with 20 bases in between. The germline V gene has CDR1 MNHEY and CDR2 SVGAGI. The CDR3 has 15 residues. In nucleotides, the CDR3 is TGTGCCAGCACTCCCCTGGGGGCAGCGAAATATGGCTACACCTTC. Translated: CASTPLGAAKYGYTF.

The chain employs TRBV19 and TRBJ2-1; 11 bases match TRBD2. CDR1 LNHDA and CDR2 SQIVND come from the germline V gene (reference sequence). The CDR3 spans 15 residues. With V trimmed by 1 base and J by 4 bases, 0 bases remained unmatched. The CDR3 sequence: CASSIGLAGYNEQFF. In DNA form, the CDR3 reads TGTGCCAGTAGTATAGGACTAGCGGGATACAATGAGCAGTTCTTC.